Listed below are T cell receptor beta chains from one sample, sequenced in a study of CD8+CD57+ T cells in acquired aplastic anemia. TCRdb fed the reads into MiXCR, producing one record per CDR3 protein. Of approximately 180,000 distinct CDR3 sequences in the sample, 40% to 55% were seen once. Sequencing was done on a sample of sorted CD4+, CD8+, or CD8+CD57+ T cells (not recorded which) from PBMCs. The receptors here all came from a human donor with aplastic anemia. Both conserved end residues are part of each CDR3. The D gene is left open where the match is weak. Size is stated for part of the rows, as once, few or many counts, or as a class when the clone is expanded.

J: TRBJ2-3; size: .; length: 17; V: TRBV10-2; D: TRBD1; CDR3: CASSESVGGDSTDTQYF; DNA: TGCGCCAGCAGTGAGTCTGTAGGGGGCGACAGCACAGATACGCAGTATTTT
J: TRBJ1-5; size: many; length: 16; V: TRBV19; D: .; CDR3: CASSPVKLLHNQPQHF; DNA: TGTGCCAGTAGTCCTGTCAAGCTTTTGCACAATCAGCCCCAGCATTTT
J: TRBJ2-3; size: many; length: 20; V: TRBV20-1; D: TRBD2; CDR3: CSARDRRGTSGGHRTDTQYF; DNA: TGCAGTGCTAGAGATCGAAGAGGGACTAGCGGGGGGCACCGCACAGATACGCAGTATTTT
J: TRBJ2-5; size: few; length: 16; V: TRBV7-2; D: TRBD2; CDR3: CASTGRAGGRQETQYF; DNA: TGTGCCAGCACCGGGCGGGCGGGGGGGCGGCAAGAGACCCAGTACTTC
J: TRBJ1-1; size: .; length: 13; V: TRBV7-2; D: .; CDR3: CASSFGGRTEAFF; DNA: TGTGCCAGCAGCTTCGGTGGGAGGACTGAAGCTTTCTTT
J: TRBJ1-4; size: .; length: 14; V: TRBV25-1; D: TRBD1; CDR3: CASSEGQKVEKLFF; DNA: TGTGCCAGCAGTGAGGGACAGAAAGTTGAAAAACTGTTTTTT
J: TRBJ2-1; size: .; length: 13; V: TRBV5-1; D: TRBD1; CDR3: CASGGQVPNEQFF; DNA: TGCGCCAGCGGGGGACAGGTTCCCAATGAGCAGTTCTTC
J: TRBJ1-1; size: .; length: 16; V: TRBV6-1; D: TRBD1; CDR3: CASSEGLRDRGFQAFF; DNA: TGTGCCAGCAGTGAAGGTCTGAGGGACAGGGGATTCCAAGCTTTCTTT
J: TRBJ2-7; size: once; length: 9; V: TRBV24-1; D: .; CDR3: CATRTSGYF; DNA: TGTGCCACCAGAACCTCGGGGTACTTC
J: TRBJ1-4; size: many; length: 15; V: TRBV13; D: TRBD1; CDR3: CASSSRTGAGEKLFF; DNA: TGTGCCAGCAGCTCACGGACAGGGGCGGGTGAAAAACTGTTTTTT
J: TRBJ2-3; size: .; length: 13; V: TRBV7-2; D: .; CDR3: CASSLDWGDTQYF; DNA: TGTGCCAGCAGCTTAGATTGGGGTGATACGCAGTATTTT
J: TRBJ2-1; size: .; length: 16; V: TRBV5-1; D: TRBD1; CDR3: CASSLGDRGFKDEQFF; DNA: TGCGCCAGCAGCCTAGGGGACAGGGGTTTCAAGGATGAGCAGTTCTTC
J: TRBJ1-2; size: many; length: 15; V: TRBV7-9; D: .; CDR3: CASSLDPRLGYGYTF; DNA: TGTGCCAGCAGCTTAGACCCGCGGTTGGGCTATGGCTACACCTTC
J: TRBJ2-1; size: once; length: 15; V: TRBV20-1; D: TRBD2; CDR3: CSAQNALAGGHEQFF; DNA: TGCAGTGCTCAAAATGCGCTAGCGGGAGGCCATGAGCAGTTCTTC
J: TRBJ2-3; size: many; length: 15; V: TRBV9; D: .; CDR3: CASSVGWFGTDTQYF; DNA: TGTGCCAGCAGCGTAGGTTGGTTTGGCACAGATACGCAGTATTTT
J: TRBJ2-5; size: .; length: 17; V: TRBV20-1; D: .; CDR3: CSAYSVRNVINQETQYF; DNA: TGCAGTGCTTACTCTGTGCGGAATGTCATTAATCAAGAGACCCAGTACTTC
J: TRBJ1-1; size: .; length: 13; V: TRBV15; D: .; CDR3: CATSEGRGTEAFF; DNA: TGTGCCACCAGCGAAGGCCGGGGCACTGAAGCTTTCTTT
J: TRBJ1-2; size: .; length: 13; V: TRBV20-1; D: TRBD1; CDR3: CSAGTGDNYGYTF; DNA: TGCAGTGCTGGGACAGGGGATAACTATGGCTACACCTTC
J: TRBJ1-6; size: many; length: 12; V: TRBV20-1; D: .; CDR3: CSPYRVDSPLHF; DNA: TGCAGTCCCTACAGGGTTGATTCACCCCTCCACTTT
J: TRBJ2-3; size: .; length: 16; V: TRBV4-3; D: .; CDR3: CASSREGPKGTDTQYF; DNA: TGCGCCAGCAGCCGAGAGGGGCCGAAGGGGACAGATACGCAGTATTTT
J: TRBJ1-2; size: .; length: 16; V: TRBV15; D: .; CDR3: CATSIGFGGEGYGYTF; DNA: TGTGCCACCAGCATAGGATTTGGGGGCGAAGGCTATGGCTACACCTTC
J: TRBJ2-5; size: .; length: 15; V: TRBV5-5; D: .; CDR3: CASSLAGTSEETQYF; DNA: TGTGCCAGCAGCTTGGCCGGGACTTCCGAAGAGACCCAGTACTTC
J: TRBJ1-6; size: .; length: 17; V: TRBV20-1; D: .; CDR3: CSATPPTGSIPNSPLHF; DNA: TGCAGTGCTACGCCCCCCACAGGTTCAATTCCAAATTCACCCCTCCACTTT
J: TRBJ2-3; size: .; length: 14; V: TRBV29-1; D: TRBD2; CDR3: CSGRTSGRRDTQYF; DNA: TGCAGCGGTAGGACTAGCGGGAGACGAGATACGCAGTATTTT
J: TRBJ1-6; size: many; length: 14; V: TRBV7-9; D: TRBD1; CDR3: CASSEQGGNSPLHF; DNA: TGTGCCAGCAGCGAACAGGGGGGAAATTCACCCCTCCACTTT
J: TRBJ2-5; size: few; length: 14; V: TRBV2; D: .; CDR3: CASRRTWGEEAQYF; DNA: TGTGCCAGCAGAAGAACATGGGGGGAGGAGGCCCAGTACTTC
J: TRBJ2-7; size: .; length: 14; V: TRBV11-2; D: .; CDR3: CASSQDGITYEQYF; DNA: TGTGCCAGCAGCCAAGACGGAATCACCTACGAGCAGTACTTC